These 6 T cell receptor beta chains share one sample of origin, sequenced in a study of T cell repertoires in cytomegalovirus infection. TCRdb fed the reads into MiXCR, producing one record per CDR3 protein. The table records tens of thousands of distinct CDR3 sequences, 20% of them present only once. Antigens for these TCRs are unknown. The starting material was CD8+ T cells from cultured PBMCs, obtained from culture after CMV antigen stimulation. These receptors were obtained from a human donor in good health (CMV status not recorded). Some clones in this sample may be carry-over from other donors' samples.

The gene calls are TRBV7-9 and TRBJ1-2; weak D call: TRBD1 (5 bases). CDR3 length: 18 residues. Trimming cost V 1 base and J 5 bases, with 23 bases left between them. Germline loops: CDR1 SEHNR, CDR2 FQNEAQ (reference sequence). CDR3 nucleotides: TGTGCCAGCAGCTTAGGTCACACCGGGACCCAGGACCCTTATGGCTACACCTTC. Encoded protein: CASSLGHTGTQDPYGYTF.

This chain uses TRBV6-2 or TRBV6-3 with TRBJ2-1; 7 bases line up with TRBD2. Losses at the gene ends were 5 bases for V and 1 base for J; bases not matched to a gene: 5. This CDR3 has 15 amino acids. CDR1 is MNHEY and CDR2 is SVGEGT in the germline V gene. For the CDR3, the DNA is TGTGCCAGCAGTCACGGGGAGGGTTCCTACAATGAGCAGTTCTTC. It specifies CASSHGEGSYNEQFF.

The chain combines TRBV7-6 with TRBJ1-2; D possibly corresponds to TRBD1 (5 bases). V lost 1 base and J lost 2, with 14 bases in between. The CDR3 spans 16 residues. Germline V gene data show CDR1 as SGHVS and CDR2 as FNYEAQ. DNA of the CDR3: TGTGCCAGCAGCTTAGGGCCGGGGGGGGAGAACTATGGCTACACCTTC. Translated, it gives CASSLGPGGENYGYTF.

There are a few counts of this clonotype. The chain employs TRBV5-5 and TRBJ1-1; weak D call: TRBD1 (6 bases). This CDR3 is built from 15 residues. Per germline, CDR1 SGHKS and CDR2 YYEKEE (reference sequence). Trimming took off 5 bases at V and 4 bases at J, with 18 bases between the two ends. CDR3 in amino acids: CASREETGRLTEAFF. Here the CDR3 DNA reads TGTGCCAGCAGGGAAGAAACAGGGCGCCTCACTGAAGCTTTCTTT.

The CDR3: CATQFRGNQPQHF. The CDR3 DNA reads TGTGCCACCCAGTTTCGGGGCAATCAGCCCCAGCATTTT. The chain links TRBV28 to TRBJ1-5; D ambiguous. Germline values: CDR1 MDHEN, CDR2 SYDVKM. The CDR3 consists of 13 residues. The V and J ends lost 10 bases and 2 bases respectively, with 12 bases between them.

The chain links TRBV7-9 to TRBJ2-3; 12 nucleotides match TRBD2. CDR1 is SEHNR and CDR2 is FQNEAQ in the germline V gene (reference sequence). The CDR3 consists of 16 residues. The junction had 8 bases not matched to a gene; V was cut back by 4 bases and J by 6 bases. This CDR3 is CASSYSGLAGSDTQYF. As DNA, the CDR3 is TGTGCCAGCAGCTACTCAGGACTAGCGGGATCTGATACGCAGTATTTT. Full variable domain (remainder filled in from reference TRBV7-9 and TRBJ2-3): DTGVSQNPRHKITKRGQNVTFRCDPISEHNRLYWYRQTLGQGPEFLTYFQNEAQLEKSRLLSDRFSAERPKGSFSTLEIQRTEQGDSAMYLCASSYSGLAGSDTQYFGPGTRLTVL.